This is a list of T cell receptor beta chains from one sample in a study of T cell responses to AZD1222 COVID-19 vaccine. Some clones are missing from TCRdb's copy, which holds only in-frame ones; the method was immunoSEQ multiplex PCR. The sample has roughly 120,000 clones, around 86% seen once; the top ten hold 7% to 9%. The input for sequencing was peripheral blood, taken on day 0 of AZD1222 vaccination. These receptors came from an adult in good health. The CDR3 runs from the conserved cysteine through the conserved F or W. Fields, in order: clone size, D gene, J gene, V gene, CDR3 protein, CDR3 DNA. D genes are given only for firm matches. The size of a clone is reported for some rows only, either as once, few or many, or as a class for expanded clones.

NA NA TRBJ2-1 TRBV7-9 CASSGRNEQFF TGTGCCAGCAGTGGGAGAAATGAGCAGTTCTTC
NA NA TRBJ2-2 TRBV19 CASSSAHRAGELFF TGTGCCAGTAGTAGCGCCCACCGCGCCGGGGAGCTGTTTTTT
few NA TRBJ2-7 TRBV7-8 CASVARGAYEQYF TGTGCCAGCGTTGCCAGAGGTGCCTACGAGCAGTACTTC
NA TRBD1 TRBJ1-6 TRBV6-5 CASSPGQGYNSPLHF TGTGCCAGCAGTCCCGGACAGGGTTATAATTCACCCCTCCACTTT
NA TRBD2 TRBJ2-2 TRBV7-2 CASSLARAGASGELFF TGTGCCAGCAGCTTAGCGAGAGCGGGAGCTTCCGGGGAGCTGTTTTTT
NA NA TRBJ2-3 TRBV11-2 CASRTLDTQYF TGTGCCAGCAGGACTTTGGATACGCAGTATTTT
few NA TRBJ1-3 TRBV28 CASNLSGNTIYF TGTGCCAGCAACCTGTCGGGAAACACCATATATTTT
NA TRBD1 TRBJ2-7 TRBV27 CASSIRTGGPYEQYF TGTGCCAGCAGTATCCGTACAGGGGGCCCCTACGAGCAGTACTTC
once NA TRBJ2-3 TRBV4-1 CASSPRQKITQYF TGCGCCAGCAGCCCACGCCAGAAGATTACGCAGTATTTT
NA TRBD2 TRBJ2-1 TRBV19 CASSTRTSGYNEQFF TGTGCCAGTAGTACCCGGACTAGCGGCTACAATGAGCAGTTCTTC
NA NA TRBJ2-5 TRBV2 CASRLKRTSREETQYF TGTGCCAGCAGATTAAAAAGGACATCTAGAGAAGAGACCCAGTACTTC
once NA TRBJ1-4 TRBV2 CATNGRSNEKLFF TGTGCCACCAACGGACGGTCAAATGAAAAACTGTTTTTT
NA NA TRBJ2-4 TRBV5-1 CASSSTGLNIQYF TGCGCCAGCAGCTCCACCGGGCTAAACATTCAGTACTTC
NA TRBD1 TRBJ2-5 TRBV10-3 CAISHADRGETQYF TGTGCCATCAGTCATGCTGACAGGGGAGAGACCCAGTACTTC
NA NA TRBJ1-5 TRBV28 CASSSRGGLRGNQPQHF TGTGCCAGCAGTTCCCGAGGGGGTCTTCGTGGCAATCAGCCCCAGCATTTT
NA NA TRBJ2-2 TRBV28 CASQGPSTGELFF TGTGCCAGCCAGGGACCGTCGACCGGGGAGCTGTTTTTT
NA TRBD2 TRBJ2-2 TRBV13 CASSPGGTGELFF TGTGCCAGCAGCCCGGGGGGCACCGGGGAGCTGTTTTTT
NA TRBD1 TRBJ2-7 TRBV4-1 CASSQSSGTGGKWYEQYF TGCGCCAGCAGCCAAAGTTCCGGGACAGGGGGAAAGTGGTACGAGCAGTACTTC
few NA TRBJ2-7 TRBV28 CARYEQYF TGTGCGCGTTACGAGCAGTACTTC
few NA TRBJ2-2 TRBV5-1 CASSYLGGGELFF TGCGCCAGCAGCTACCTCGGGGGCGGGGAGCTGTTTTTT
NA TRBD2 TRBJ2-7 TRBV3-1/TRBV3-2 CASSHNPRGAYEQYF TGTGCCAGCAGCCATAATCCTCGGGGGGCCTACGAGCAGTACTTC
NA NA TRBJ2-1 TRBV27 CASSLWSPGSSYNEQFF TGTGCCAGCAGTTTGTGGAGCCCGGGGAGCTCCTACAATGAGCAGTTCTTC
few TRBD1 TRBJ1-6 TRBV6-5 CATWGQGRNSPLHF TGTGCCACTTGGGGACAGGGGCGCAATTCACCCCTCCACTTT
NA NA TRBJ2-1 TRBV11-2 CASSSRGVRMPYNEQFF TGTGCCAGCAGCTCGAGGGGCGTTCGAATGCCCTACAATGAGCAGTTCTTC
NA TRBD1 TRBJ1-1 TRBV28 CASSFPRQGLMNTEAFF TGTGCCAGCAGTTTTCCCCGACAGGGTTTAATGAACACTGAAGCTTTCTTT
NA TRBD1 TRBJ2-2 TRBV2 CASSQQGAGAGELFF TGTGCCAGCAGCCAACAGGGGGCCGGGGCCGGGGAGCTGTTTTTT
NA NA TRBJ1-2 TRBV28 CASSLGARPWGGYTF TGTGCCAGCAGTTTAGGGGCCAGGCCCTGGGGTGGCTACACCTTC
NA NA TRBJ1-6 TRBV5-3 CARSLGPPRGNSYNSPLHF TGTGCCAGAAGCTTGGGCCCTCCGAGGGGAAATTCCTATAATTCACCCCTCCACTTT
NA NA TRBJ1-1 TRBV3-1/TRBV3-2 CASSPRGSTEAFF TGTGCCAGCAGCCCCAGGGGATCCACTGAAGCTTTCTTT
NA NA TRBJ1-1 TRBV7-9 CASSPQGFTEAFF TGTGCCAGCAGCCCCCAAGGTTTCACTGAAGCTTTCTTT
NA TRBD2 TRBJ2-1 TRBV9 CASSVGGTSNKQSEQFF TGTGCCAGCAGCGTAGGAGGGACTAGCAACAAGCAAAGTGAGCAGTTCTTC
NA TRBD1 TRBJ1-2 TRBV5-1 CASSLLGTGTYGYTF TGCGCCAGCAGCTTGCTTGGGACAGGCACCTATGGCTACACCTTC
NA NA TRBJ1-5 TRBV6-1 CASSEAHSNQPQHF TGTGCCAGCAGTGAAGCACATAGCAATCAGCCCCAGCATTTT
NA TRBD1 TRBJ2-2 TRBV7-2 CASSFGQGNTGELFF TGTGCCAGCAGCTTTGGACAGGGGAACACCGGGGAGCTGTTTTTT
NA TRBD2 TRBJ2-3 TRBV19 CASTSGLAGSVGGDTQYF TGTGCCAGTACAAGTGGGCTAGCGGGGAGTGTCGGGGGGGATACGCAGTATTTT
NA NA TRBJ2-1 TRBV29-1 CSVEEMGRQGSNEQFF TGCAGCGTTGAAGAAATGGGGCGGCAGGGGTCTAATGAGCAGTTCTTC
NA TRBD2 TRBJ2-1 TRBV9 CASSTSGIGNEQFF TGTGCCAGCAGCACTAGCGGGATAGGGAATGAGCAGTTCTTC
NA NA TRBJ2-7 TRBV7-2 CASSPAGKQYF TGTGCCAGCAGCCCGGCGGGTAAGCAGTACTTC
NA TRBD1 TRBJ1-5 TRBV15 CATSNTLDRGYSNQPQHF TGTGCCACCAGCAACACCCTCGACAGGGGTTATAGCAATCAGCCCCAGCATTTT
NA NA TRBJ2-2 TRBV10-1 CASGGANTGELFF TGCGCCAGCGGCGGGGCAAACACCGGGGAGCTGTTTTTT
NA NA TRBJ1-1 TRBV6-6 CASSLDSRGTEAFF TGTGCCAGCAGCCTAGACTCTAGGGGCACTGAAGCTTTCTTT
NA TRBD1 TRBJ1-4 TRBV5-4 CATSGQGTPTREKLFF TGTGCCACCTCTGGACAGGGCACCCCTACAAGGGAAAAACTGTTTTTT
NA TRBD1 TRBJ2-7 TRBV10-3 CAIRGQGSLEQYF TGTGCCATCAGAGGACAGGGTTCCCTCGAGCAGTACTTC
NA NA TRBJ2-1 TRBV9 CASETGRGYNEQFF TGTGCCAGCGAGACAGGGAGGGGGTACAATGAGCAGTTCTTC
NA TRBD1 TRBJ1-1 TRBV27 CASSSRTGEAFF TGTGCCAGCAGTTCAAGGACAGGTGAAGCTTTCTTT
NA NA TRBJ1-2 TRBV7-2 CASSLALSGPLYGYTF TGTGCCAGCAGCTTAGCGCTCTCGGGTCCCCTCTATGGCTACACCTTC
few TRBD2 TRBJ2-5 TRBV18 CASSPSASGQETQYF TGTGCCAGCTCACCATCGGCTAGCGGCCAAGAGACCCAGTACTTC
NA TRBD2 TRBJ2-6 TRBV13 CASSGAGRGPQEGSGANVLTF TGTGCCAGCAGCGGAGCGGGGAGAGGGCCTCAAGAGGGCTCTGGGGCCAACGTCCTGACTTTC
NA NA TRBJ1-2 TRBV29-1 CSAASKMNYGYTF TGCAGCGCCGCCTCCAAGATGAACTATGGCTACACCTTC
NA TRBD1 TRBJ1-3 TRBV2 CASSEDGTGFGNTIYF TGTGCCAGCAGTGAAGATGGGACAGGGTTTGGGAACACCATATATTTT
NA NA TRBJ2-7 TRBV19 CASRGRGSYEQYF TGTGCCAGTAGGGGCAGGGGCTCCTACGAGCAGTACTTC
NA NA TRBJ1-4 TRBV28 CASSPMGVTNEKLFF TGTGCCAGCAGTCCAATGGGTGTCACTAATGAAAAACTGTTTTTT
NA NA TRBJ2-1 TRBV2 CAGSQGYSSYNEQFF TGTGCCGGATCCCAGGGCTATAGCTCCTACAATGAGCAGTTCTTC
NA TRBD1 TRBJ2-5 TRBV25-1 CASSEWQGALKTQYF TGTGCCAGCAGTGAATGGCAGGGGGCTTTGAAGACCCAGTACTTC